This T cell receptor (beta chain) was sequenced in a study of blood T cell repertoires in COVID-19. Authors' data handling: Nucleated cell number was recorded as an estimate derived from reference gene primer amplification. Only in-frame clones appear in the TCRdb table, and some are missing; sequencing was by immunoSEQ multiplex PCR. The DNA gave D and trimming, while V, J and clone size come from that table. The sample consists of roughly 15,000 clones, over 75% of them appearing once. Germline lookup yields CDR1 SGHTA and CDR2 FQGTGA. This CDR3 spans 13 amino acids. The V end lost 2 bases, the J end lost 7 bases, and 9 bases lay between the germline ends.

The TCR sequence derives from a human donor in a cohort sampled during active COVID-19. Sequenced input: peripheral blood. The V call is TRBV7-3, the J call TRBJ2-1; a weak D match, TRBD1 (5 bases). The CDR3: CASSLAGLNEQFF. The CDR3 DNA reads TGTGCCAGCAGCTTAGCAGGGTTGAATGAGCAGTTCTTC.